This is a list of T cell receptor beta chains from one sample in a study of T cell responses to AZD1222 COVID-19 vaccine. Assay: immunoSEQ multiplex PCR; the TCRdb copy retains only in-frame clones and omits some. The sample carries about 140,000 clones, around 89% recorded once. This sample comprised peripheral blood, obtained on day 0 of AZD1222 vaccination. The source of these receptors is an adult in good health. Each CDR3 is given with its conserved first and last residue. A D gene is named only where the DNA matches it firmly. Clone size, where shown, is once, few, many, or a class for clones that have expanded.

clone size: -; D gene: -; V gene: TRBV28; J gene: TRBJ1-5; CDR3 length: 12; CDR3 DNA: TGTGCCAGCAGTTTATTTGGCCAGCCCCAGCATTTT; CDR3 protein: CASSLFGQPQHF
clone size: -; D gene: -; V gene: TRBV20-1; J gene: TRBJ2-7; CDR3 length: 13; CDR3 DNA: TGCAGTGCTAGTTTTCCGGGAACCTACGAGCAGTACTTC; CDR3 protein: CSASFPGTYEQYF
clone size: -; D gene: -; V gene: TRBV10-3; J gene: TRBJ1-1; CDR3 length: 12; CDR3 DNA: TGTGCCAGTTCAACAGGGACGTTTGAAGCTTTCTTT; CDR3 protein: CASSTGTFEAFF
clone size: -; D gene: -; V gene: TRBV30; J gene: TRBJ1-1; CDR3 length: 12; CDR3 DNA: TGTGCCTGGAGCCCCTGGGACACTGAAGCTTTCTTT; CDR3 protein: CAWSPWDTEAFF
clone size: -; D gene: -; V gene: TRBV30; J gene: TRBJ2-2; CDR3 length: 15; CDR3 DNA: TGTGCCTGGAGTGTAGGGCAGGGGACGGTCGGGGAGCTGTTTTTT; CDR3 protein: CAWSVGQGTVGELFF
clone size: -; D gene: TRBD1; V gene: TRBV12-3/TRBV12-4; J gene: TRBJ1-1; CDR3 length: 13; CDR3 DNA: TGTGCCAGCAGTGGACAGGGTTGGACTGAAGCTTTCTTT; CDR3 protein: CASSGQGWTEAFF
clone size: -; D gene: TRBD1; V gene: TRBV14; J gene: TRBJ1-2; CDR3 length: 14; CDR3 DNA: TGTGCCAGCAGCCAAGCCGACAGGGTATGGGGCTACACCTTC; CDR3 protein: CASSQADRVWGYTF
clone size: -; D gene: -; V gene: TRBV19; J gene: TRBJ1-5; CDR3 length: 15; CDR3 DNA: TGTGCCAGTAGTATAGATGACATCCCAGATCAGCCCCAGCATTTT; CDR3 protein: CASSIDDIPDQPQHF
clone size: many; D gene: -; V gene: TRBV12-3/TRBV12-4; J gene: TRBJ2-7; CDR3 length: 13; CDR3 DNA: TGTGCCAGCAGTTTTGGGGGAACCTACGAGCAGTACTTC; CDR3 protein: CASSFGGTYEQYF
clone size: -; D gene: -; V gene: TRBV3-1/TRBV3-2; J gene: TRBJ1-1; CDR3 length: 12; CDR3 DNA: TGTGCCAGCAGCCACCGAGGGACTGAAGCTTTCTTT; CDR3 protein: CASSHRGTEAFF
clone size: -; D gene: TRBD1; V gene: TRBV7-9; J gene: TRBJ2-7; CDR3 length: 17; CDR3 DNA: TGTGCCAGCAGCGGGACAGGGGTTGTGGGAGGCTCCTACGAGCAGTACTTC; CDR3 protein: CASSGTGVVGGSYEQYF
clone size: -; D gene: TRBD2; V gene: TRBV4-1; J gene: TRBJ2-5; CDR3 length: 16; CDR3 DNA: TGCGCCAGCAGCCAAGAGTCCAGCGGGGGGCTGGAGACCCAGTACTTC; CDR3 protein: CASSQESSGGLETQYF